The 26 T cell receptor beta chains presented below share a single source sample, sequenced in a study of blood T cell repertoires in COVID-19. Generated by immunoSEQ multiplex PCR, the TCRdb table keeps only in-frame clones and is missing some. The sample holds some 130,000 clones, roughly 90% seen once. Sequences were obtained from peripheral blood. The receptors stem from a man aged 55 to 70 with COVID-19, enrolled during active disease.

This sequence joins TRBV10-1 and TRBJ2-7; D not certain. The CDR3 covers 12 residues. Germline CDR1 is WNHNN and CDR2 is SYGVQD (reference sequence). Trimming took off 3 bases at V and 6 bases at J, with 9 bases between the two ends. The CDR3 DNA reads TGCGCCAGCAGTGACCCACTCGGCGAGCAGTACTTC. As protein: CASSDPLGEQYF.

The chain combines TRBV19 with TRBJ1-6; a weak D match, TRBD1 (5 bases). The CDR3 loop spans 15 amino acids. V shed 7 bases and J shed 11 bases, with 21 bases lying between them. Germline V gene data show CDR1 as LNHDA and CDR2 as SQIVND (reference sequence). The CDR3 DNA reads TGTGCCAGTACCGGCCTCGGGGGTATCGGGACACCCCTCCACTTT. It specifies CASTGLGGIGTPLHF. Using reference TRBV19 and TRBJ1-6 for the parts outside the CDR3, the full variable domain is DGGITQSPKYLFRKEGQNVTLSCEQNLNHDAMYWYRQDPGQGLRLIYYSQIVNDFQKGDIAEGYSVSREKKESFPLTVTSAQKNPTAFYLCASTGLGGIGTPLHFGNGTRLTVT.

The chain combines TRBV30 with TRBJ1-5, with D possibly being TRBD1 (5 bases). CDR3 length: 18 amino acids. Germline V gene data show CDR1 as GTSNPN and CDR2 as SVGIG (reference sequence). Trimming took off 5 bases at V and 1 base at J, with 24 bases between the two ends. Here the CDR3 reads CAWPCGRGSDRSNQPQHF. In DNA form, the CDR3 reads TGTGCCTGGCCATGTGGGAGGGGAAGCGATCGGAGCAATCAGCCCCAGCATTTT.

This chain links TRBV11-2 with TRBJ2-7; 10 nucleotides line up with TRBD2. The CDR3 is made up of 14 amino acids. CDR1 is SGHAT and CDR2 is FQNNGV in the germline V gene. J was trimmed by 3 bases and V by 5 bases; bases with no gene match: 4. CDR3 region: CASSLAGAGYEQYF. The CDR3 coding sequence is TGTGCCAGCAGCCTAGCGGGAGCCGGCTACGAGCAGTACTTC. Drawing the rest from reference TRBV11-2 and TRBJ2-7, the complete variable domain is EAGVAQSPRYKIIEKRQSVAFWCNPISGHATLYWYQQILGQGPKLLIQFQNNGVVDDSQLPKDRFSAERLKGVDSTLKIQPAKLEDSAVYLCASSLAGAGYEQYFGPGTRLTVT.

The genes are TRBV29-1 and TRBJ2-1; 9 bases align to TRBD1. J gave up 6 bases and V 4 bases, and 10 bases lay outside the gene matches. CDR1 and CDR2 (germline): SQVTM, ANQGSEA. This CDR3 contains 15 residues. DNA for the CDR3: TGCAGCGTTGCCCCGGGACAGGGAGTTGGCAATGAGCAGTTCTTC. Residues: CSVAPGQGVGNEQFF.

This clone showed up just once. The CDR3 bases are TGTGCCAGTAGCACAACTAATGAAAAACTGTTTTTT. Amino acids: CASSTTNEKLFF. V and J are TRBV19 and TRBJ1-4; D uncertain. The ends were cut back, 6 bases at V and 0 bases at J, with 2 bases in the middle. CDR1 LNHDA and CDR2 SQIVND come from the germline V gene (reference sequence). This CDR3 is built from 12 residues.

The chain links TRBV27 to TRBJ2-2, with 9 bases that match TRBD2. Germline trimming cut 6 bases from V and 0 bases from J; bases unmatched to any gene: 17. CDR3 length: 20 amino acids. Looked up from germline, CDR1 is MNHEY and CDR2 is SMNVEV (reference sequence). This CDR3 is CASSRPWTSDPFANTGELFF. CDR3 bases: TGTGCCAGCAGCCGCCCGTGGACTAGCGACCCATTCGCGAACACCGGGGAGCTGTTTTTT.

The chain links TRBV6-1 to TRBJ1-2; D gene ambiguous. Looked up from germline, CDR1 is MNHNS and CDR2 is SASEGT. Trimming took 3 bases from V and 4 from J, leaving 9 bases between them. The CDR3 extends over 13 amino acids. Here the CDR3 DNA reads TGTGCCAGCAGTGAGGACGGGATCTATGGCTACACCTTC. Translating gives CASSEDGIYGYTF.

This clone was picked up one time. The chain combines TRBV25-1 with TRBJ2-1; D perhaps matches TRBD2 (5 bases). The V gene's germline CDR1 is MGHDK and CDR2 SYGVNS. The CDR3 loop spans 15 amino acids. V was cut by 3 bases and J by 3 bases, with 12 bases left in between. CDR3 coding DNA: TGTGCCAGCAGTGACCAAGACTACGTCTACAATGAGCAGTTCTTC. Its translation: CASSDQDYVYNEQFF.

The CDR3 is CASSQGTSGTGETQYF. DNA for the CDR3: TGTGCCAGCAGCCAAGGGACTAGCGGGACAGGAGAGACCCAGTACTTC. The chain carries TRBV4-2 and TRBJ2-5; TRBD2 matches at 12 bases. Germline CDR1 is LGHNA and CDR2 is YNFKEQ. This CDR3 spans 16 amino acids. V lost 1 base to trimming and J lost 4 bases; unmatched junction nucleotides: 4.

V and J are TRBV5-1 and TRBJ2-1; 11 nucleotides match TRBD1. The CDR3 has 15 residues. After removal of 0 bases from V and 7 bases from J, the junction contained 3 bases not matched to a gene. The germline V gene encodes CDR1 SGHRS and CDR2 YFSETQ. This CDR3 reads CASSLGGTGGNEQFF. The CDR3 DNA reads TGCGCCAGCAGCTTGGGAGGGACAGGGGGTAATGAGCAGTTCTTC.

The V and J genes are TRBV7-9 and TRBJ1-4; 7 nucleotides agree with TRBD1. From germline, CDR1 is SEHNR and CDR2 FQNEAQ (reference sequence). CDR3 length: 15 residues. V gave up 2 bases and J gave up 6 bases; unmatched junction bases: 6. Written as DNA, the CDR3 is TGTGCCAGCAGCTTATACAGGGGAGGTGATGAAAAACTGTTTTTT. It translates to CASSLYRGGDEKLFF.

The rearrangement joins TRBV18 to TRBJ1-1; 9 nucleotides match TRBD1. J gave up 3 bases and V 3 bases, and 5 bases lay outside the gene matches. The germline V gene has CDR1 KGHSH and CDR2 LQKENI. This CDR3 is built from 15 residues. The CDR3, as DNA: TGTGCCAGCTCACCTGGACAGGGGCCCGACACTGAAGCTTTCTTT. Encoded protein: CASSPGQGPDTEAFF.

About this clone itself: This same CDR3 is encoded by further DNA sequences in the sample. The chain has TRBV19 and TRBJ2-4; weak D call: TRBD1 (6 bases). This CDR3 has 16 residues. Germline V gene lookup returns CDR1 LNHDA and CDR2 SQIVND (reference sequence). The V end lost 5 bases, the J end lost 2 bases, and 16 bases lay between the germline ends. CDR3 region: CASSPRQGISKNIQYF. The CDR3 bases are TGTGCCAGTAGTCCCCGGCAGGGGATTTCCAAAAACATTCAGTACTTC.

The chain combines TRBV29-1 with TRBJ2-3, with TRBD2 matching over 10 bases. The CDR3 covers 14 residues. J lost 0 bases, V lost 7 bases, and 4 bases had no gene match. Germline CDR1 SQVTM, CDR2 ANQGSEA. The DNA for the CDR3 is TGCAGCGGAATACTAGCGGGAAGCACAGATACGCAGTATTTT. Its translation: CSGILAGSTDTQYF.

In this sample, this clone turned up once. This sequence joins TRBV29-1 and TRBJ2-6; D gene ambiguous. Germline CDR1 reads SQVTM; CDR2 reads ANQGSEA. Trimming shortened V by 1 base and J by 0 bases, and 10 bases separated the two germline ends. The CDR3 consists of 16 residues. CDR3 residues: CSVEGGGLSGANVLTF. The CDR3 DNA sequence: TGCAGCGTTGAAGGAGGTGGCCTCTCTGGGGCCAACGTCCTGACTTTC.

CDR3 in DNA: TGTGCCAGCAGCTTAGATCGGCTGGAGTCGCTCACAGATACGCAGTATTTT. The encoded protein is CASSLDRLESLTDTQYF. The V and J genes are TRBV11-2 and TRBJ2-3; D not resolved. CDR3 length: 17 amino acids. Germline V gene lookup returns CDR1 SGHAT and CDR2 FQNNGV. Trimming took off 0 bases at V and 2 bases at J, with 15 bases between the two ends.

This clone was seen a single time. The V call is TRBV5-1, the J call TRBJ2-1; the D is unclear. The CDR3 consists of 13 residues. Germline V gene data show CDR1 as SGHRS and CDR2 as YFSETQ. V was pared by 0 bases and J by 6 bases, with 7 bases between. The CDR3 bases are TGCGCCAGCAGCTTGGACTACCTCAATGAGCAGTTCTTC. Protein product: CASSLDYLNEQFF.

The V gene is TRBV12-3 or TRBV12-4, the J gene TRBJ1-2; D gene ambiguous. The CDR3 sequence is 12 residues long. Trimming stripped 2 bases from V and 8 bases from J, with 9 bases between. The chain's CDR3 is CASSLQDQGYTF. Here the CDR3 DNA reads TGTGCCAGCAGTTTACAAGATCAGGGCTACACCTTC.

The chain is built from TRBV9 and TRBJ2-1; TRBD2 matches at 11 bases. Unmatched junction bases numbered 17, after V lost 0 bases and J lost 6 bases. The CDR3 loop spans 20 amino acids. CDR1 is SGDLS, CDR2 YYNGEE, per germline. DNA of the CDR3: TGTGCCAGCAGCGTAGCTACCGGGGGTAGCGGGAGGGTCGTTGGCAATGAGCAGTTCTTC. Amino acids: CASSVATGGSGRVVGNEQFF. Complete variable domain (other parts from reference TRBV9 and TRBJ2-1): DSGVTQTPKHLITATGQRVTLRCSPRSGDLSVYWYQQSLDQGLQFLIQYYNGEERAKGNILERFSAQQFPDLHSELNLSSLELGDSALYFCASSVATGGSGRVVGNEQFFGPGTRLTVL.

CDR3 sequence: CASSLRGGIAFF. CDR3 nucleotide sequence: TGTGCCAGCAGCCTAAGAGGGGGAATAGCTTTCTTT. This rearrangement joins TRBV5-4 to TRBJ1-1; TRBD1 might be the D (6 bases). The V and J ends lost 4 bases and 10 bases respectively, with 14 bases between them. This CDR3 is built from 12 residues. CDR1 is SGHNT and CDR2 is YYREEE in the germline V gene (reference sequence).

The CDR3 nucleotides are TGCAGCGTTGAAGTACTAGCGGATAATGAGCAGTTCTTC. Protein sequence: CSVEVLADNEQFF. The V call is TRBV29-1, the J call TRBJ2-1; 8 bases fit TRBD2. The CDR3 sequence is 13 residues long. CDR1 and CDR2 from the germline V gene are SQVTM and ANQGSEA. The V gene end was trimmed by 1 base and the J gene end by 7 bases; junction bases not matched to a gene: 3.

J is TRBJ2-1 and V is TRBV5-1; the match to TRBD2 covers 7 bases. The CDR3 length is 14 residues. The trim removed 2 bases at V and 6 bases at J, leaving 5 bases unmatched. Per germline, CDR1 SGHRS and CDR2 YFSETQ. CDR3 loop: CASSFRSSGNEQFF. Written as DNA, the CDR3 is TGCGCCAGCAGCTTCCGGTCTAGCGGCAATGAGCAGTTCTTC. Full variable domain (rest looked up from reference TRBV5-1 and TRBJ2-1): KAGVTQTPRYLIKTRGQQVTLSCSPISGHRSVSWYQQTPGQGLQFLFEYFSETQRNKGNFPGRFSGRQFSNSRSEMNVSTLELGDSALYLCASSFRSSGNEQFFGPGTRLTVL.

This chain connects TRBV5-6 to TRBJ1-4; 7 positions agree with TRBD1. CDR1 SGHDT and CDR2 YYEEEE come from the germline V gene. V was pared by 2 bases and J by 4 bases, with 2 bases of the junction left unmatched. The CDR3 covers 14 residues. In DNA form, the CDR3 reads TGTGCCAGCAGCTTCGACAGGGATAATGAAAAACTGTTTTTT. Translation gives CASSFDRDNEKLFF.

The chain joins TRBV10-1 to TRBJ2-1, with TRBD2 matching over 12 bases. The CDR3 has 15 amino acids. The ends lost 4 bases at V and 6 bases at J; junction bases unmatched: 4. Germline loops: CDR1 WNHNN, CDR2 SYGVQD (reference sequence). Here the CDR3 reads CASSALAGGVNEQFF. CDR3 nucleotides: TGCGCCAGCAGTGCGCTAGCGGGGGGGGTCAATGAGCAGTTCTTC.

The chain couples TRBV7-9 to TRBJ2-7; the match to TRBD2 covers 7 bases. Per germline, CDR1 SEHNR and CDR2 FQNEAQ (reference sequence). This CDR3 comprises 14 residues. The ends lost 0 bases at V and 4 bases at J; junction bases unmatched: 3. In DNA form, the CDR3 reads TGTGCCAGCAGCTTAGCGGGGGGGGTATACGAGCAGTACTTC. It codes for CASSLAGGVYEQYF. Filled out from reference TRBV7-9 and TRBJ2-7, the complete variable domain reads DTGVSQNPRHKITKRGQNVTFRCDPISEHNRLYWYRQTLGQGPEFLTYFQNEAQLEKSRLLSDRFSAERPKGSFSTLEIQRTEQGDSAMYLCASSLAGGVYEQYFGPGTRLTVT.